This TCR beta chain was recorded in a study of identical twins. General observations from the study: Twins' excess sharing was less marked for out-of-frame beta sequences. When twins shared out-of-frame alpha sequences, those sequences had excess low generation probability.

A word on this clonotype: Its antigen is still unknown.

A universal primer site was created by template switching, with the cDNA bearing unique molecular identifiers. TCRdb used MiXCR to reprocess the 5' RACE reads, holding one entry per CDR3 protein. In the table there are 400,000 to 550,000 distinct CDR3 sequences, about 13% of which are singletons. This CDR3 region has 14 residues. From germline, CDR1 is SQVTM and CDR2 ANQGSEA. With 7 bases removed from V and 4 bases from J, the gap between germline ends came to 14 bases. These data were likewise used in another study, on yellow fever vaccine responses in identical twins. From that paper: As reported, the vaccine T cell response of twins seemed partly convergent and partly personalized.

Sequences were obtained from CD4+ T cells sorted from blood. The sequence came from a woman aged 18-30 years in good health. The rearrangement joins TRBV29-1 to TRBJ2-6; D possibly corresponds to TRBD1 (7 bases). For the CDR3, the DNA is TGCAGCGCCAAACAGGGGAGGGGGGCCAACGTCCTGACTTTC. Translating it yields CSAKQGRGANVLTF.